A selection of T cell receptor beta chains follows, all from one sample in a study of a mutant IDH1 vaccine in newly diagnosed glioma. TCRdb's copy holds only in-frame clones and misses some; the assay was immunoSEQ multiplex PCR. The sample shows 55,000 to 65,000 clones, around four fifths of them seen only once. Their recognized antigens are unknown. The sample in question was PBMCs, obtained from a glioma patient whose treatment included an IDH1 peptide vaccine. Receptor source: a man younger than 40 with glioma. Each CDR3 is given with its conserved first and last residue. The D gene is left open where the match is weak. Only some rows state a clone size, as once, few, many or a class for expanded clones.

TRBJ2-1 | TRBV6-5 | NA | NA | CASSYGPGNSYNEQFF | TGTGCCAGCAGTTACGGTCCGGGGAACTCCTACAATGAGCAGTTCTTC
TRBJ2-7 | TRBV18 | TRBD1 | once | CASSRPPRGTGGFHEQYF | TGTGCCAGCTCACGGCCGCCTCGCGGGACAGGGGGGTTCCACGAGCAGTACTTC
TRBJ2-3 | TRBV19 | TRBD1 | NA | CASSISGVRTGLPDTQYF | TGTGCCAGTAGTATCTCGGGTGTGAGGACAGGGCTGCCAGATACGCAGTATTTT
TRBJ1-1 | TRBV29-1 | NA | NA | CSVKSEQIWTEAFF | TGCAGCGTTAAATCGGAGCAAATTTGGACTGAAGCTTTCTTT
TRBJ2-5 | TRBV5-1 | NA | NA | CASSVGRQETQYF | TGCGCCAGCAGCGTGGGGAGACAAGAGACCCAGTACTTC
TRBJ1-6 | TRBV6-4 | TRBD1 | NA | CASRSDRGGNSPLHF | TGTGCCAGCAGATCAGACAGGGGAGGCAATTCACCCCTCCACTTT
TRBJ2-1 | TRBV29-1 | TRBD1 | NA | CSVETTGQGTNEQFF | TGCAGCGTTGAAACAACGGGACAGGGCACTAATGAGCAGTTCTTC
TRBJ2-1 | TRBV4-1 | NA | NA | CASSPINPGADEQFF | TGCGCCAGCAGCCCCATAAATCCAGGGGCCGATGAGCAGTTCTTC
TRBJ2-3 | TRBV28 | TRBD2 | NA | CASSFPQRGGRSTDTQYF | TGTGCCAGCAGTTTTCCCCAGCGGGGGGGCCGGAGCACAGATACGCAGTATTTT
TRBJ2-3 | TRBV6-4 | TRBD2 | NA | CASSDGLAGGPDTQYF | TGTGCCAGCAGTGACGGACTAGCGGGGGGGCCAGATACGCAGTATTTT
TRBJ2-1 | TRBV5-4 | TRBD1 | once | CASSFDRAPYNEQFF | TGTGCCAGCAGCTTTGACAGGGCTCCCTACAATGAGCAGTTCTTC
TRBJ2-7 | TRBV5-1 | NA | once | CASSFRDTYEQYF | TGCGCCAGCAGCTTTAGGGACACCTACGAGCAGTACTTC
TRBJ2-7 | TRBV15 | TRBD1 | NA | CATSRVPTGTGGYEQYF | TGTGCCACCAGCAGAGTCCCAACCGGGACAGGGGGCTACGAGCAGTACTTC
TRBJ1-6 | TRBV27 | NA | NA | CASSFTGNSPLHF | TGTGCCAGCAGTTTCACAGGGAATTCACCCCTCCACTTT
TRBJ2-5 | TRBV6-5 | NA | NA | CASSYSPFQETQYF | TGTGCCAGCAGTTACTCGCCTTTCCAAGAGACCCAGTACTTC
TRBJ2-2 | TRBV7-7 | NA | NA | CASSLSPGVTGELFF | TGTGCCAGCAGCTTATCCCCAGGGGTCACCGGGGAGCTGTTTTTT
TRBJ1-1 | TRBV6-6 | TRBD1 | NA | CASSRTTGNPEAFF | TGTGCCAGCAGCCGAACGACAGGGAACCCTGAAGCTTTCTTT
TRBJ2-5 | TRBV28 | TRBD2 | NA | CASSRMRGLAGGETQYF | TGTGCCAGCAGCAGAATGAGAGGACTAGCGGGGGGGGAGACCCAGTACTTC
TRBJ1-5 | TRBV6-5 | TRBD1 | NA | CASSRDRGENQPQHF | TGTGCCAGCAGTCGCGACAGGGGGGAAAATCAGCCCCAGCATTTT
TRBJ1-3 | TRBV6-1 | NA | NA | CAIQLNTIYF | TGTGCTATCCAGCTAAACACCATATATTTT
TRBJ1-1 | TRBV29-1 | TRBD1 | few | CSVHGQGGTEAFF | TGCAGCGTTCATGGACAGGGAGGGACTGAAGCTTTCTTT
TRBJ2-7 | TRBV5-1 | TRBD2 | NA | CASSWRGSSYEQYF | TGCGCCAGCAGCTGGCGGGGGAGCTCCTACGAGCAGTACTTC
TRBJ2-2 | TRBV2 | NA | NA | CASKGETGNTGELFF | TGTGCCAGCAAAGGGGAGACAGGGAACACCGGGGAGCTGTTTTTT
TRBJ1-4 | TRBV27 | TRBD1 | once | CATTPTGGDEKLFF | TGTGCCACCACACCAACAGGGGGCGATGAAAAACTGTTTTTT
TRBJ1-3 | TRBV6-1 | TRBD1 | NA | CASRRQGAAGNTIYF | TGTGCCAGCCGCAGGCAGGGGGCGGCTGGAAACACCATATATTTT
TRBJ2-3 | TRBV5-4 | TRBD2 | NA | CASSSRTSLTDTQYF | TGTGCCAGCAGCTCTAGGACTAGCCTCACAGATACGCAGTATTTT
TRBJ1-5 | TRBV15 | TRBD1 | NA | CATSVDRGQRQPQHF | TGTGCCACCAGCGTAGACAGGGGGCAACGACAGCCCCAGCATTTT
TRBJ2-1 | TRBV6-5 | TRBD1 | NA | CASSSGQAIYNEQFF | TGTGCCAGCAGTTCGGGACAGGCAATCTACAATGAGCAGTTCTTC
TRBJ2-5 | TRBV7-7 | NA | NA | CASRPGSTGETQYF | TGTGCCAGCAGACCGGGATCCACGGGAGAGACCCAGTACTTC
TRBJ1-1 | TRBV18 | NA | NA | CASSPDLIKHTEAFF | TGTGCCAGCTCACCAGATTTAATAAAGCACACTGAAGCTTTCTTT
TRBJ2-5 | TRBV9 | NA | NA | CASSVGLVGGGETQYF | TGTGCCAGCAGCGTAGGCTTGGTGGGGGGCGGGGAGACCCAGTACTTC
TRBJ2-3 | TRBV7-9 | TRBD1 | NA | CASRPSLRQGRTDTQYF | TGTGCCAGCAGACCTTCCCTTAGACAGGGTCGAACAGATACGCAGTATTTT
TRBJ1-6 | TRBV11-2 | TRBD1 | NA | CASSPGQRVNSPLHF | TGTGCCAGCAGCCCGGGACAGCGTGTTAATTCACCCCTCCACTTT
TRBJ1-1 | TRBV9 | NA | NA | CASSPGGVGTEAFF | TGTGCCAGCAGCCCGGGAGGGGTTGGGACTGAAGCTTTCTTT
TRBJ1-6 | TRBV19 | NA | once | CASSKQGAPLHF | TGTGCCAGTAGCAAACAGGGCGCACCCCTCCACTTT
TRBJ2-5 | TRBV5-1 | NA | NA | CASSSGSQETQYF | TGCGCCAGCAGCTCGGGCTCTCAAGAGACCCAGTACTTC
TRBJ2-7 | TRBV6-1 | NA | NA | CASSPDRREQYF | TGTGCCAGCAGCCCGGACCGACGGGAGCAGTACTTC